Presented here are 3 T cell receptor beta chains from one specimen sequenced in a study of breast tumors, draining lymph nodes, adjacent tissues. In TCRdb, the multiplex PCR reads were re-called with MiXCR into one record per CDR3 protein. In the table there are about 110,000 distinct CDR3 sequences, more than 30% of which are singletons. Breast cancer patients provided tissue from their axillary draining lymph nodes. The material sequenced was axillary lymph node tissue. The receptors originated from a female donor with breast cancer. Some clones in this sample may be carry-over from other donors' samples.

Here the CDR3 DNA reads TGCAGTGCTAGAGGAGTAGGGGATCATCAGCCCCAGCATTTT. Protein: CSARGVGDHQPQHF. The chain links TRBV20-1 to TRBJ1-5, with D possibly TRBD1 on 5 matching bases. CDR3 length: 14 amino acids. Trimming took off 1 base at V and 5 bases at J, with 12 bases between the two ends. Germline CDR1 is DFQATT and CDR2 is SNEGSKA (reference sequence).

CDR3 in amino acids: CASSQDSWGLAGGPSTDTQYF. CDR3 sequence (DNA): TGCGCCAGCAGCCAAGATAGTTGGGGACTAGCGGGGGGGCCGAGCACAGATACGCAGTATTTT. The chain links TRBV4-1 to TRBJ2-3; 16 bases map to TRBD2. V dropped 0 bases and J dropped 0; count of bases not matched to a gene: 9. The germline CDR1 and CDR2 sequences are MGHRA and YSYEKL. The CDR3 runs 21 residues.

This clonotype has at least ten counts. The rearrangement uses TRBV20-1 and TRBJ2-7; D not resolved. The CDR3 has 15 amino acids. Deletions cut 3 bases from V and 6 bases from J, with 21 bases between. Germline V gene lookup returns CDR1 DFQATT and CDR2 SNEGSKA (reference sequence). CDR3 sequence: CSASVSPARSGEQYF. The CDR3 DNA reads TGCAGTGCTAGCGTAAGCCCGGCCAGATCTGGCGAGCAGTACTTC.